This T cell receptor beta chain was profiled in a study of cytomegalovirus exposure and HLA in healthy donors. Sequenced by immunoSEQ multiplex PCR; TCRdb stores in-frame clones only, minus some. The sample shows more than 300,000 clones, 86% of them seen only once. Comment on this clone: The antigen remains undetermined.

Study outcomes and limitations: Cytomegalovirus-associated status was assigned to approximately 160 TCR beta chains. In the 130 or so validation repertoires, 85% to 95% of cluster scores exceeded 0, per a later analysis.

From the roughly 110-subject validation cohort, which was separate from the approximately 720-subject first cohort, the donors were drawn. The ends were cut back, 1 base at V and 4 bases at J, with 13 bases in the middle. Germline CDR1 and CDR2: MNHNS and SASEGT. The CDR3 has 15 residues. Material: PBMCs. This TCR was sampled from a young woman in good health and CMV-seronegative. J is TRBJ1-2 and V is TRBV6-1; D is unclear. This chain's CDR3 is CASSEVDHSLYGYTF. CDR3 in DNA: TGTGCCAGCAGTGAAGTTGATCACTCCCTCTATGGCTACACCTTC.